The 10 T cell receptor beta chains in this list originate from one sample, sequenced in a study of blood T cells in healthy people across ages. A second PCR of about 7 to 12 cycles used a sample-barcoded 5' primer and a J-beta primer mix. Each CDR3 protein gets one entry after TCRdb re-called the 5' RACE reads with MiXCR. This sample has nearly 1 million distinct CDR3 sequences, with around 54% found just once. The sequenced material came from blood. Receptor source: a woman in her fifties or sixties in good health.

This clonotype has just a few counts. The rearrangement uses TRBV21-1 and TRBJ2-5; the table calls TRBD2, which could not be checked here. TRBV21-1 is a pseudogene locus. This CDR3 has 16 amino acids. The chain's CDR3 is CASSKGAGRTNKTQYF. CDR3 bases: TGTGCCAGCAGCAAAGGGGCGGGACGGACGAATAAGACCCAGTACTTC.

The chain joins TRBV28 to TRBJ1-2; D is undetermined. Trimming removed 9 bases from V and 9 bases from J, with 17 bases in between. The CDR3 is 12 amino acids. Per the germline V gene, CDR1 is MDHEN and CDR2 is SYDVKM. The CDR3 sequence: CASFRTERSYTF. The CDR3 DNA follows: TGTGCCAGTTTCAGGACCGAGAGGAGCTACACCTTC.

In this sample, this clonotype turned up a few times. This sequence joins TRBV18 and TRBJ1-2, with D possibly TRBD1 on 5 matching bases. The CDR3 contains 16 residues. CDR1 and CDR2 from the germline V gene are KGHSH and LQKENI. Trimming pared 2 bases from V and 2 bases from J, leaving 15 bases between. In DNA form, the CDR3 reads TGTGCCAGCTCACCAAGGCAGGGCCGGGGAAACTATGGCTACACCTTC. Protein sequence: CASSPRQGRGNYGYTF.

This clonotype was picked up many times. The chain links TRBV29-1 to TRBJ2-7, with a possible D match to TRBD1 (6 bases). V was pared by 6 bases and J by 0 bases, with 9 bases between. The germline V gene has CDR1 SQVTM and CDR2 ANQGSEA. The CDR3 is 12 amino acids. The DNA of the CDR3 is TGCAGCGTGAGGACAGCCTCCTACGAGCAGTACTTC. Residues: CSVRTASYEQYF.

With regard to this clonotype: One junction end disagrees with the germline gene, perhaps due to a read error. The chain carries TRBV7-9 and TRBJ2-5; the D call may be TRBD1 or TRBD2 (5 bases each). Matching the DNA end better, TRBJ2-7 makes the J call doubtful. Per the germline V gene, CDR1 is SEHNR and CDR2 is FQNEAQ (reference sequence). The CDR3 covers 19 residues. The CDR3 region has the DNA TGTGCTAGCAGTTCAAGACTCGTCGCTTCAGGTGGGGGAACCTACGAGCAGTACTTC. Translation gives CASSSRLVASGGGTYEQYF.

The chain uses TRBV4-2 and TRBJ2-2; D tentatively fits TRBD1 or TRBD2 (5 bases each). CDR1 is LGHNA, CDR2 YNFKEQ, per germline. The CDR3 extends over 18 amino acids. V lost 1 base to trimming and J lost 3 bases, with 18 bases between them. The DNA of the CDR3 is TGTGCCAGCAGCCAAGCTAAGGGACCAGAGACTTACACCGGGGAGCTGTTTTTT. It specifies CASSQAKGPETYTGELFF.

A few counts support this clonotype. The chain's CDR3 is CSVKRVYTQYF. As DNA, the CDR3 is TGCAGTGTTAAGAGGGTATATACGCAGTATTTT. The genes are TRBV20-1 and TRBJ2-3, with a possible D match to TRBD2 (5 bases). The V gene lost 7 bases and the J gene lost 7 bases, with 12 bases spanning the gap. The germline gives CDR1 DFQATT, CDR2 SNEGSKA (reference sequence). The CDR3 spans 11 residues.

V gene TRBV2 combines with J gene TRBJ1-2; D call uncertain. The germline V gene has CDR1 SNHLY and CDR2 FYNNEI. This CDR3 contains 15 residues. The V and J ends lost 2 bases and 4 bases respectively, with 14 bases between them. The CDR3 reads CASSESPGVSYGYTF. In DNA, the CDR3 is TGTGCCAGCAGTGAAAGCCCAGGCGTTTCCTATGGCTACACCTTC.

The CDR3 nucleotides are TGTGCCAGCACCCCACCCGGGACAGGGGGAGAGACCCAGTACTTC. Encoded protein: CASTPPGTGGETQYF. V gene TRBV11-2 combines with J gene TRBJ2-5; 11 bases fit TRBD1. CDR1 and CDR2 from the germline V gene are SGHAT and FQNNGV. Losses at the gene ends were 7 bases for V and 4 bases for J; bases not matched to a gene: 8. The CDR3 covers 15 residues. Full variable domain (outside the CDR3, taken from reference TRBV11-2 and TRBJ2-5): EAGVAQSPRYKIIEKRQSVAFWCNPISGHATLYWYQQILGQGPKLLIQFQNNGVVDDSQLPKDRFSAERLKGVDSTLKIQPAKLEDSAVYLCASTPPGTGGETQYFGPGTRLLVL.

The V call is TRBV29-1, the J call TRBJ2-5, with D unclear. Germline V CDR1 and CDR2: SQVTM, ANQGSEA. V was trimmed by 3 bases and J by 8 bases, leaving 16 bases between them. The CDR3 has 13 residues. CDR3 sequence reads: CSVDVGRSDTQYF. CDR3 in DNA: TGCAGCGTTGACGTGGGAAGGAGTGATACCCAGTACTTC.